This T cell receptor (beta chain) originates from a study of T cells after yellow fever vaccination. Each CDR3 protein is one row after TCRdb ran MiXCR on the 5' RACE reads. This sample has around 140,000 distinct CDR3 sequences, with under 7% found just once. CDR1 and CDR2 from the germline V gene are SGHRS and YFSETQ. The CDR3 consists of 14 residues. The J segment lost 5 bases and the V segment lost 4 bases, leaving 7 bases of the junction unmatched. This clonotype has ten or more counts. The chain links TRBV5-1 to TRBJ2-5, with TRBD1 matching 8 bases. Sequenced here: CD4+ T cells sorted from PBMCs, sampled 10 days after the yellow fever booster vaccination. This clonotype originated in a man aged 30 to 45 who received the YFV17D yellow fever vaccine. DNA for the CDR3: TGCGCCAGCAGCCGACAGGGGCCAGGGGAGACCCAGTACTTC. This encodes CASSRQGPGETQYF.